The 30 T cell receptor beta chains reported below all come from one sample, sequenced in a study of T cell changes during pregnancy in multiple sclerosis (dated by TCRdb to 2018 to 2020). The library was obtained by the immunoSEQ multiplex PCR assay. Sourced from immuneACCESS, this table was stored by TCRdb with only in-frame sequences that have V and J called. A share of the clones is absent; for the studies checked, an unresolved V gene accounts for under half, and the remainder has no known explanation. The sample table lists approximately 44,000 clones, 80% to 95% of them with a count of one. Together, the top ten hold under 0.75% of the sample. This sample comprised CD4+ T cells from peripheral blood mononuclear cells, obtained before pregnancy. The receptors derive from a female donor with multiple sclerosis, enrolled in a pregnancy study.

This chain joins TRBV28 and TRBJ2-1; no reliable D call. CDR3 length: 12 amino acids. Trimming took 5 bases from V and 6 from J, leaving 8 bases between them. Germline CDR1 MDHEN, CDR2 SYDVKM. The chain's CDR3 is CASSLNGNEQFF. The CDR3 region has the DNA TGTGCCAGCAGTCTCAACGGCAATGAGCAGTTCTTC. Full variable domain (outside the CDR3, taken from reference TRBV28 and TRBJ2-1): DVKVTQSSRYLVKRTGEKVFLECVQDMDHENMFWYRQDPGLGLRLIYFSYDVKMKEKGDIPEGYSVSREKKERFSLILESASTNQTSMYLCASSLNGNEQFFGPGTRLTVL.

The chain uses TRBV9 and TRBJ2-7, with a weak D call TRBD1 (5 bases). Germline loops: CDR1 SGDLS, CDR2 YYNGEE. V was clipped by 0 bases and J by 0 bases, with 19 bases between them. The CDR3 runs to 18 residues. This CDR3 is CASSVGTGSGAPSYEQYF. DNA of the CDR3: TGTGCCAGCAGCGTAGGCACAGGCAGTGGCGCCCCCTCCTACGAGCAGTACTTC.

This chain joins TRBV5-1 and TRBJ1-3; TRBD1 agrees at 8 bases. The V segment lost 0 bases and the J segment 3 bases; nucleotides outside the gene matches: 2. Germline-derived CDR1 and CDR2 are SGHRS and YFSETQ. The CDR3 has 15 residues. The CDR3 protein is CASSLGGTGGNTIYF. CDR3 bases: TGCGCCAGCAGCTTGGGCGGGACAGGTGGAAACACCATATATTTT.

This chain connects TRBV4-1 to TRBJ2-5; 15 bases align to TRBD2. CDR3 length equals 16 residues. The junction had 5 bases not matched to a gene; V was cut back by 2 bases and J by 7 bases. Looked up from germline, CDR1 is MGHRA and CDR2 is YSYEKL. The CDR3 DNA follows: TGCGCCAGCAGCCAACCCGGACTAGCGGGGGGGCCGACCCAGTACTTC. As protein: CASSQPGLAGGPTQYF.

The chain has TRBV9 and TRBJ1-3; D unresolved. Deletions cut 0 bases from V and 2 bases from J, with 6 bases between. Germline loops: CDR1 SGDLS, CDR2 YYNGEE. CDR3 length equals 14 residues. CDR3 in amino acids: CASSVGAAGNTIYF. CDR3 DNA sequence: TGTGCCAGCAGCGTAGGGGCAGCTGGAAACACCATATATTTT.

The CDR3 DNA reads TGTGCCAGCAGTATGGAGGGGCTGTGGAATGAGCAGTTCTTC. Encoded protein: CASSMEGLWNEQFF. The rearrangement uses TRBV11-2 and TRBJ2-1; a weak D match, TRBD2 (6 bases). The germline V and J ends were trimmed by 6 bases and 7 bases, with 16 bases remaining between them. CDR1 is SGHAT and CDR2 is FQNNGV in the germline V gene. This CDR3 comprises 14 residues.

The J gene is TRBJ1-3, the V gene TRBV7-2; D possibly corresponds to TRBD1 (6 bases). Germline assignment: CDR1 SGHTA and CDR2 FQGNSA. V lost 4 bases to trimming and J lost 1 base, with 8 bases between them. The length of the CDR3 is 14 residues. The CDR3 region is CASSSTGSGNTIYF. The CDR3 DNA is TGTGCCAGCAGCTCGACAGGATCTGGAAACACCATATATTTT.

This chain joins TRBV28 and TRBJ2-1; 9 bases line up with TRBD1. The J segment lost 13 bases and the V segment lost 2 bases, leaving 6 bases of the junction unmatched. The CDR3 has 13 residues. The germline V gene has CDR1 MDHEN and CDR2 SYDVKM. The CDR3 DNA sequence: TGTGCCAGCAGTTTAGAGGGGGACAGGGTACAGTTCTTC. Its protein product is CASSLEGDRVQFF.

The gene calls are TRBV19 and TRBJ1-1; 7 bases align to TRBD1. Germline CDR1 and CDR2: LNHDA and SQIVND (reference sequence). The CDR3 is 15 amino acids. V gave up 5 bases and J gave up 1 base; unmatched junction bases: 7. Written as DNA, the CDR3 is TGTGCCAGTAGTTCGACAGGGTACCGGAACACTGAAGCTTTCTTT. Its translation is CASSSTGYRNTEAFF.

The rearrangement links TRBV2 to TRBJ2-7; TRBD1 matches at 10 bases. This CDR3 is built from 13 residues. Germline V CDR1 and CDR2: SNHLY, FYNNEI. V lost 11 bases to trimming and J lost 3 bases; unmatched junction nucleotides: 7. The CDR3 DNA sequence: TGTGCCGGCACAGACAGGGGGCTCTACGAGCAGTACTTC. This sequence encodes CAGTDRGLYEQYF.

The V gene is TRBV7-2, the J gene TRBJ2-4; D not certain. The CDR3 has 13 amino acids. The germline CDR1 and CDR2 sequences are SGHTA and FQGNSA. The V end was cut by 5 bases, the J end by 9 bases, with 14 bases between. For the CDR3, the DNA is TGTGCCAGCAGCCCTAGATCCCCGGGCATTCAGTACTTC. This encodes CASSPRSPGIQYF.

This clone was counted between two and nine times. The chain links TRBV19 to TRBJ1-6, with TRBD1 matching over 8 bases. CDR1 is LNHDA, CDR2 SQIVND, per germline (reference sequence). The CDR3 spans 13 residues. V shed 8 bases, J shed 8 bases, and the junction held 5 bases outside the gene matches. As DNA, the CDR3 is TGTGCCAGTTCCGGACAGGGTTATTCACCCCTCCACTTT. Its protein product is CASSGQGYSPLHF.

The count of this clone is one. The rearrangement links TRBV20-1 to TRBJ2-7; no reliable D call. The CDR3 length is 11 residues. In germline, CDR1 is DFQATT, CDR2 SNEGSKA (reference sequence). The ends were cut back, 4 bases at V and 6 bases at J, with 10 bases in the middle. The CDR3 here is CSATGSAEQYF. DNA for the CDR3: TGCAGTGCTACAGGTAGTGCCGAGCAGTACTTC.

In nucleotides, the CDR3 is TGTGCCAGCAGCTTCATGGCCGGGAGGACCGAGCAGTTCTTC. It encodes CASSFMAGRTEQFF. This chain uses TRBV7-8 with TRBJ2-1; 7 positions agree with TRBD2. The CDR3 consists of 14 residues. The trim removed 3 bases at V and 10 bases at J, leaving 9 bases unmatched. Germline V gives CDR1 SGHVS, CDR2 FQNEAQ.

This clone has just one count. The chain links TRBV7-9 to TRBJ2-7, with 12 bases aligning to TRBD2. The V gene's germline CDR1 is SEHNR and CDR2 FQNEAQ (reference sequence). Trimming cost V 5 bases and J 5 bases; bases outside gene matches: 7. The CDR3 length is 15 residues. As DNA, the CDR3 is TGTGCCAGCAGCAGGCTAGCGGGGGGGCCCAACGAGCAGTACTTC. This translates into CASSRLAGGPNEQYF. Variable domain in full (rest from reference TRBV7-9 and TRBJ2-7): DTGVSQNPRHKITKRGQNVTFRCDPISEHNRLYWYRQTLGQGPEFLTYFQNEAQLEKSRLLSDRFSAERPKGSFSTLEIQRTEQGDSAMYLCASSRLAGGPNEQYFGPGTRLTVT.

The chain uses TRBV5-4 and TRBJ1-4, with 8 bases matching TRBD1. V was clipped by 3 bases and J by 7 bases; unmatched bases: 8. CDR3 length equals 15 residues. Germline V gives CDR1 SGHNT, CDR2 YYREEE (reference sequence). The CDR3 is CASSSRTGPGEKLFF. CDR3 in DNA: TGTGCCAGCAGCTCGCGGACAGGGCCAGGTGAAAAACTGTTTTTT. The entire variable domain, with the rest obtained from reference TRBV5-4 and TRBJ1-4, is as follows: ETGVTQSPTHLIKTRGQQVTLRCSSQSGHNTVSWYQQALGQGPQFIFQYYREEENGRGNFPPRFSGLQFPNYSSELNVNALELDDSALYLCASSSRTGPGEKLFFGSGTQLSVL.

The chain joins TRBV28 to TRBJ1-2; a weak D match, TRBD1 (5 bases). Germline CDR1 reads MDHEN; CDR2 reads SYDVKM. V lost 5 bases, J lost 3 bases, and 10 bases lay in between. The CDR3 has 13 residues. The CDR3 loop is CASSPGTHYGYTF. The CDR3 DNA sequence: TGTGCCAGCAGTCCCGGGACTCACTATGGCTACACCTTC.

The chain has TRBV5-1 and TRBJ1-4; D remains ambiguous. Deletions cut 0 bases from V and 7 bases from J, with 10 bases between. CDR3 length: 14 residues. From germline, CDR1 is SGHRS and CDR2 YFSETQ. This chain's CDR3 is CASSLAAASEKLFF. CDR3 bases: TGCGCCAGCAGCTTGGCGGCAGCGTCTGAAAAACTGTTTTTT.

V usage is TRBV18 and J usage is TRBJ2-7; no firm D call. CDR3 length: 13 amino acids. V shed 2 bases and J shed 6 bases, with 11 bases lying between them. Germline assignment: CDR1 KGHSH and CDR2 LQKENI. The CDR3 sequence is CASSPAGSGEQYF. The CDR3 DNA reads TGTGCCAGCTCACCAGCCGGGTCGGGCGAGCAGTACTTC.

The chain uses TRBV4-2 and TRBJ2-1, with 14 bases fitting TRBD2. The CDR3 loop spans 15 amino acids. The V gene's germline CDR1 is LGHNA and CDR2 YNFKEQ. The trim removed 4 bases at V and 7 bases at J, leaving 3 bases unmatched. The CDR3 protein is CASSPGTSGSNEQFF. The CDR3 coding sequence is TGTGCCAGCAGCCCCGGGACTAGCGGGAGTAATGAGCAGTTCTTC.

This chain connects TRBV27 to TRBJ1-2; a weak D match, TRBD1 (5 bases). Trimming cost V 5 bases and J 3 bases, with 19 bases left between them. The CDR3 runs to 16 residues. Germline CDR1 and CDR2: MNHEY and SMNVEV (reference sequence). The CDR3 protein is CASSPILGQRDYGYTF. The DNA for the CDR3 is TGTGCCAGCAGTCCAATTCTGGGGCAAAGGGACTATGGCTACACCTTC.

V and J are TRBV10-3 and TRBJ2-7, with D uncertain. The germline CDR1 and CDR2 sequences are ENHRY and SYGVKD. V was shortened by 4 bases and J by 2 bases, with 12 bases between the two germline ends. The CDR3 covers 14 residues. The CDR3 DNA sequence: TGTGCCATCAGTGCCCACCAGTCCACCTACGAGCAGTACTTC. Translating gives CAISAHQSTYEQYF.

The rearrangement joins TRBV6-6 to TRBJ1-1; D is unresolved. CDR1 and CDR2 (germline): MNHNY, SVGAGI (reference sequence). The CDR3 runs to 15 residues. The V and J ends lost 6 bases and 1 base respectively, with 15 bases between them. The CDR3 region has the DNA TGTGCCAGCAGGCGGGCCCAGGTGGAGAACACTGAAGCTTTCTTT. The encoded protein is CASRRAQVENTEAFF.

This chain links TRBV19 with TRBJ2-2; 8 nucleotides match TRBD2. The germline V gene encodes CDR1 LNHDA and CDR2 SQIVND (reference sequence). V shed 11 bases, J shed 6 bases, and the junction held 5 bases outside the gene matches. There are 12 residues in the CDR3. CDR3 sequence (DNA): TGTGCCTCTACGGGAGGGCCCGGGGAGCTGTTTTTT. Its protein product is CASTGGPGELFF.

The gene calls are TRBV18 and TRBJ1-4; 8 bases fit TRBD1. The V gene end was trimmed by 0 bases and the J gene end by 7 bases; junction bases not matched to a gene: 1. This CDR3 has 14 residues. Germline V gene data show CDR1 as KGHSH and CDR2 as LQKENI. The CDR3 protein is CASSPPDRVEKLFF. Here the CDR3 DNA reads TGTGCCAGCTCACCACCGGACAGGGTTGAAAAACTGTTTTTT.

The chain joins TRBV6-1 to TRBJ2-7; the match to TRBD1 covers 7 bases. Germline CDR1 MNHNS, CDR2 SASEGT. The CDR3 consists of 18 residues. V was pared by 0 bases and J by 2 bases, with 13 bases of the junction left unmatched. In DNA, the CDR3 is TGTGCCAGCAGTGAAGCCCCAGCAGGCAGGGGGTTAACCTACGAGCAGTACTTC. Translating gives CASSEAPAGRGLTYEQYF.

The chain carries TRBV18 and TRBJ2-3; D is unclear. The ends were cut back, 0 bases at V and 4 bases at J, with 8 bases in the middle. Looked up from germline, CDR1 is KGHSH and CDR2 is LQKENI. This CDR3 contains 14 residues. CDR3 sequence reads: CASSPPSLSDTQYF. The CDR3 DNA sequence: TGTGCCAGCTCACCACCTAGCCTTTCAGATACGCAGTATTTT.

The chain joins TRBV27 to TRBJ1-2, with 7 bases matching TRBD1. The V gene end was trimmed by 3 bases and the J gene end by 5 bases; junction bases not matched to a gene: 12. This CDR3 is built from 16 residues. The germline V gene has CDR1 MNHEY and CDR2 SMNVEV (reference sequence). This CDR3 is CASSLTGTEVWYGYTF. The CDR3 nucleotides read TGTGCCAGCAGTTTGACCGGGACAGAAGTTTGGTATGGCTACACCTTC.

This clone has just one count. The V and J genes are TRBV10-3 and TRBJ1-3; perhaps TRBD1 as D (5 bases). Germline CDR1 reads ENHRY; CDR2 reads SYGVKD. The V end was cut by 8 bases, the J end by 0 bases, with 8 bases between. The CDR3 is 13 residues long. In nucleotides, the CDR3 is TGTGCCATCTCAGGGAACTCTGGAAACACCATATATTTT. Translation gives CAISGNSGNTIYF.

The chain couples TRBV2 to TRBJ1-1; D might be TRBD1 (5 bases). Looked up from germline, CDR1 is SNHLY and CDR2 is FYNNEI. The CDR3 covers 14 residues. Trimming removed 7 bases at V and 1 base at J, with 13 bases between. CDR3 sequence: CASMGRRQNTEAFF. The CDR3 nucleotides read TGTGCCAGCATGGGGCGGAGACAGAACACTGAAGCTTTCTTT. The full variable domain, completed using reference TRBV2 and TRBJ1-1, is EPEVTQTPSHQVTQMGQEVILRCVPISNHLYFYWYRQILGQKVEFLVSFYNNEISEKSEIFDDQFSVERPDGSNFTLKIRSTKLEDSAMYFCASMGRRQNTEAFFGQGTRLTVV.